These 16 T cell receptor beta chains originate from one sample sequenced in a study of identical twins. TCRdb reanalysed the 5' RACE reads using MiXCR and keeps one entry per CDR3 protein. This sample carries some 790,000 distinct CDR3 sequences, around a sixth of them seen once, and the ten largest clones take around 13%. This same sample was also taken into another study, of T cells expressing NK-cell markers.

The material sequenced was PBMCs. These receptors all stem from a woman aged 18-35 years in good health.

V gene TRBV11-3 combines with J gene TRBJ2-2; no reliable D call. This CDR3 contains 17 residues. From germline, CDR1 is SGHNT and CDR2 YENEEA. With 2 bases removed from V and 1 base from J, the gap between germline ends came to 14 bases. The CDR3 bases are TGTGCCAGCAGCTTAACCCTGTTGTCCGTGAACACCGGGGAGCTGTTTTTT. Protein product: CASSLTLLSVNTGELFF.

This chain joins TRBV24-1 and TRBJ2-1, with D possibly called TRBD1 or TRBD2 (6 bases each). V was cut by 2 bases and J by 6 bases, with 13 bases left in between. The germline V gene has CDR1 KGHDR and CDR2 SFDVKD. The CDR3 extends over 15 amino acids. The CDR3 DNA sequence: TGTGCCACCAGTGATTCCAGAGGGGGGTTCAATGAGCAGTTCTTC. Amino acid sequence: CATSDSRGGFNEQFF.

This clonotype was seen a few times. The V and J genes are TRBV5-5 and TRBJ2-1; D is possibly TRBD1 (5 bases). V lost 0 bases and J lost 9, with 10 bases in between. This CDR3 is 13 amino acids long. Germline CDR1 SGHKS, CDR2 YYEKEE (reference sequence). CDR3 in DNA: TGTGCCAGCAGCTTGGTATATCAGGGTGAGCAGTTCTTC. It is translated as CASSLVYQGEQFF.

This clonotype has only a few counts. The rearrangement joins TRBV5-6 to TRBJ2-1, with TRBD2 as a possible D gene (5 bases). Germline V gene lookup returns CDR1 SGHDT and CDR2 YYEEEE. CDR3 size: 13 residues. The V end was cut by 0 bases, the J end by 10 bases, with 11 bases between. In DNA form, the CDR3 reads TGTGCCAGCAGCTTGGGCCGGGGATGGGAGCAGTTCTTC. Translating it yields CASSLGRGWEQFF.

There are a few counts of this clonotype. The chain joins TRBV20-1 to TRBJ2-3; TRBD2 aligns across 12 bases. Germline-derived CDR1 and CDR2 are DFQATT and SNEGSKA (reference sequence). This CDR3 comprises 15 residues. The V gene end was trimmed by 6 bases and the J gene end by 4 bases; junction bases not matched to a gene: 8. CDR3 sequence reads: CSAETSGRVADTQYF. The CDR3 DNA reads as TGCAGTGCGGAGACTAGCGGGAGAGTGGCAGATACGCAGTATTTT.

This clonotype came up many times. V usage is TRBV6-5 and J usage is TRBJ1-2, with D possibly matching TRBD1 (6 bases). The CDR3 covers 13 residues. Germline CDR1 and CDR2: MNHEY and SVGAGI. V was shortened by 0 bases and J by 6 bases, with 8 bases between the two germline ends. DNA for the CDR3: TGTGCCAGCAGTTACTCGGCAGGGGATGGCTACACCTTC. This codes for CASSYSAGDGYTF.

This clonotype was picked up a small number of times. The J gene is TRBJ2-7, the V gene TRBV20-1, with 11 bases matching TRBD1. The V gene end was trimmed by 2 bases and the J gene end by 2 bases; junction bases not matched to a gene: 2. Germline lookup yields CDR1 DFQATT and CDR2 SNEGSKA (reference sequence). The CDR3 runs to 14 residues. This chain's CDR3 is CSARWTGGTYEQYF. The CDR3 nucleotides are TGCAGTGCTAGATGGACAGGGGGCACCTACGAGCAGTACTTC.

This clonotype was detected only a few times. The chain uses TRBV6-2 or TRBV6-3 and TRBJ2-7; the D gene is possibly TRBD2 (5 bases). The CDR3 length is 17 residues. Between the trimmed V and J ends, which lost 2 bases and 4 bases, there was a span of 21 bases. Per germline, CDR1 MNHEY and CDR2 SVGEGT. The CDR3 DNA reads TGTGCCAGCAGTTACCCTTTAGAGGGTTTTAGAGGATACGAGCAGTACTTC. Amino acid sequence: CASSYPLEGFRGYEQYF.

This clonotype showed up just a few times. This chain links TRBV6-8 with TRBJ2-1; D is uncertain. The CDR3 has 11 amino acids. Germline-derived CDR1 and CDR2 are MNHGY and SAAAGT. The ends were cut back, 0 bases at V and 9 bases at J, with 3 bases in the middle. The CDR3 protein is CASSYSFEQFF. The CDR3 region has the DNA TGTGCCAGCAGTTACTCGTTTGAGCAGTTCTTC.

The V gene is TRBV28, the J gene TRBJ2-7; 9 bases match TRBD1. CDR1 is MDHEN, CDR2 SYDVKM, per germline. Unmatched junction bases numbered 9, after V lost 4 bases and J lost 2 bases. The CDR3 is 16 amino acids. The CDR3 coding sequence is TGTGCCAGCAGTTCCCCTGGGACAGGGAAGACCTACGAGCAGTACTTC. It codes for CASSSPGTGKTYEQYF.

V and J are TRBV7-9 and TRBJ2-7; the match to TRBD1 covers 9 bases. This CDR3 has 15 residues. Germline V gene lookup returns CDR1 SEHNR and CDR2 FQNEAQ (reference sequence). The junction had 3 bases not matched to a gene; V was cut back by 1 base and J by 2 bases. The CDR3 here is CASSLGQGVTYEQYF. CDR3 coding DNA: TGTGCCAGCAGCTTAGGACAGGGGGTTACCTACGAGCAGTACTTC.

The J gene is TRBJ2-7, the V gene TRBV6-5, with D possibly being TRBD1 (6 bases). This CDR3 is built from 11 residues. Germline V lookup: CDR1 MNHEY, CDR2 SVGAGI. V lost 6 bases and J lost 8, with 11 bases in between. CDR3 protein: CASSHQGKQYF. For the CDR3, the DNA is TGTGCCAGCAGCCATCAGGGGAAGCAGTACTTC.

The V gene is TRBV14, the J gene TRBJ2-3; D possibly corresponds to TRBD1 (6 bases). The CDR3 runs to 13 residues. Germline V lookup: CDR1 SGHDN, CDR2 FVKESK. Between the trimmed V and J ends, which lost 2 bases and 5 bases, there was a span of 8 bases. Here the CDR3 DNA reads TGTGCCAGCAGCCAAAACAGGGAAGATACGCAGTATTTT. Amino acids: CASSQNREDTQYF.

The chain couples TRBV12-3 or TRBV12-4 to TRBJ2-1, with 11 nucleotides matching TRBD2. Germline trimming cut 8 bases from V and 8 bases from J; bases unmatched to any gene: 8. This CDR3 is 14 amino acids long. The CDR3 DNA reads TGTGCCAGCGGGTTAGCGGGGGGGAGGGATGAGCAGTTCTTC. This translates into CASGLAGGRDEQFF.

On this clonotype: A read error is possible here, since a much larger clone lies one base away. J is TRBJ2-7 and V is TRBV15; 7 bases are shared with TRBD2. The trim removed 0 bases at V and 2 bases at J, leaving 1 base unmatched. Per germline, CDR1 LNHNV and CDR2 YYDKDF (reference sequence). The CDR3 is 14 amino acids. The CDR3: CATSRDRGAYEQYF. The CDR3, as DNA: TGTGCCACCAGCAGAGATCGGGGGGCCTACGAGCAGTACTTC.

In its sample, this clonotype was seen a few times. This chain connects TRBV7-2 to TRBJ2-5; D gene ambiguous. This CDR3 spans 14 amino acids. CDR1 and CDR2 from the germline V gene are SGHTA and FQGNSA. Trimming cost V 3 bases and J 2 bases, with 10 bases left between them. CDR3 sequence: CASSFAGPQETQYF. The CDR3 DNA reads as TGTGCCAGCAGCTTCGCTGGTCCGCAAGAGACCCAGTACTTC.